The 12 T cell receptor beta chains in this list originate from one sample, sequenced in a study of tumor-infiltrating lymphocytes in primary liver carcinoma. Total RNA (approximately 500 ng) served as template for TCR beta cDNA synthesis primed by a constant-region primer. Libraries of TCR beta came from three nested multiplex PCR rounds with slightly modified ARM-PCR. A C-beta reverse primer and TRBV1-TRBV30 forward primers served in each of the first two PCR rounds, at 10 cycles apiece. From the multiplex PCR reads, TCRdb called clonotypes with MiXCR, one entry per CDR3 protein. The repertoire holds around 210,000 distinct CDR3 sequences, with roughly two thirds as singletons. They got blood RNA out of unsorted whole blood and also pulled out germline DNA. Sample: peripheral blood. These TCRs come from a woman aged 55-69 years with primary liver carcinoma and hepatitis B virus infection.

This chain uses TRBV12-3 or TRBV12-4 with TRBJ1-5; D is undetermined. The ends were cut back, 2 bases at V and 0 bases at J, with 8 bases in the middle. The length of the CDR3 is 15 residues. DNA of the CDR3: TGTGCCAGCAGTTTACTACTCTTTAGCAATCAGCCCCAGCATTTT. The encoded protein is CASSLLLFSNQPQHF.

This clonotype was seen many times. This rearrangement joins TRBV4-2 to TRBJ1-2; 9 nucleotides line up with TRBD1. CDR1 and CDR2 (germline): LGHNA, YNFKEQ. This CDR3 region has 16 residues. The J segment lost 3 bases and the V segment lost 4 bases, leaving 9 bases of the junction unmatched. CDR3: CASSPLRDREHYGYTF. The CDR3 DNA reads TGTGCCAGCAGCCCACTCCGGGACAGGGAACACTATGGCTACACCTTC.

Worth noting for this clonotype: The CDR3 does not end in the conserved phenylalanine or tryptophan, so this is likely a read error. The rearrangement joins TRBV29-1 to TRBJ2-1; either TRBD1 or TRBD2 may fit D (6 bases each). The CDR3 length is 13 residues. The V gene's germline CDR1 is SQVTM and CDR2 ANQGSEA. For the CDR3, the DNA is TGCATCGTTCGGGGTAGGGGGGACAATGAGCAGTTCTTA. Its translation: CIVRGRGDNEQFL.

The chain is built from TRBV12-3 or TRBV12-4 and TRBJ2-6, with 9 bases matching TRBD1. J gave up 3 bases and V 7 bases, and 4 bases lay outside the gene matches. The CDR3 runs 15 residues. The CDR3 DNA reads as TGTGCCAGCACCAGGACAGGGGTTGGGGCCAACGTCCTGACTTTC. Its translation: CASTRTGVGANVLTF.

About this clonotype itself: One junction end disagrees with the germline gene, perhaps due to a read error. The rearrangement links TRBV11-2 to TRBJ2-7; no definite D call. Looked up from germline, CDR1 is SGHAT and CDR2 is FQNNGV. The CDR3 loop spans 15 amino acids. The DNA for the CDR3 is TGTGCCAGCAGCTTAGCAGTGAGGAGCTCCTATGAGCAGTACTTC. Its translation: CASSLAVRSSYEQYF.

On this clonotype itself: The junction departs from the called germline gene at one end, perhaps through a read error. This sequence joins TRBV5-1 and TRBJ2-1, with TRBD2 identical over 8 bases. CDR3 length: 15 residues. Germline CDR1 SGHRS, CDR2 YFSETQ. The CDR3: CASSLIAGSHKEQFF. CDR3 coding DNA: TGCGCCAGCAGCTTGATAGCGGGGAGCCACAAAGAGCAGTTCTTC.

In the case of this clonotype: A much larger clone differs from this one at a single base, so this may be a read error. V gene TRBV4-2 combines with J gene TRBJ2-3; TRBD2 agrees at 9 bases. Germline V gene lookup returns CDR1 LGHNA and CDR2 YNFKEQ. The CDR3 loop spans 18 amino acids. CDR3: CVSSPTGTSPSRADTQYF. The CDR3 DNA sequence: TGTGTCAGCAGCCCTACCGGGACTAGCCCGAGCCGTGCAGATACGCAGTATTTT.

V and J are TRBV28 and TRBJ1-2; TRBD1 matches at 7 bases. Losses at the gene ends were 10 bases for V and 4 bases for J; bases not matched to a gene: 12. Germline CDR1 and CDR2: MDHEN and SYDVKM. The CDR3 runs to 14 residues. The CDR3 DNA reads TGTGCCACCGCGGTGCGACAGGGAGGCTATGGCTACACCTTC. This sequence encodes CATAVRQGGYGYTF.

This clonotype was seen at least ten times. The V and J genes are TRBV6-6 and TRBJ2-1; no clear D. This CDR3 has 13 amino acids. The germline V gene encodes CDR1 MNHNY and CDR2 SVGAGI (reference sequence). V was clipped by 2 bases and J by 6 bases, with 8 bases between them. The CDR3 bases are TGTGCCAGCAGTTACCGGCCTGTCAATGAGCAGTTCTTC. Translated: CASSYRPVNEQFF.

In this sample, this clonotype turned up many times. The chain carries TRBV29-1 and TRBJ1-1; D is unresolved. The V gene's germline CDR1 is SQVTM and CDR2 ANQGSEA. CDR3 size: 13 residues. Trimming cost V 3 bases and J 2 bases, with 10 bases left between them. The DNA for the CDR3 is TGCAGCGTTGAGGAACAGACAAACACTGAAGCTTTCTTT. It specifies CSVEEQTNTEAFF.

A word on this clonotype: The germline gene is not matched at one end of the junction; a read error may be the cause. The genes are TRBV6-5 and TRBJ2-7; TRBD2 agrees at 7 bases. The CDR3 consists of 15 residues. CDR1 MNHEY and CDR2 SVGAGI come from the germline V gene. The CDR3 DNA reads as TGTCCCAGTAGTTACTCGACGGGAGGCTCCTACGAGCAGTACTTC. It is translated as CPSSYSTGGSYEQYF.

As to this clonotype: Being one base from a much bigger clone, this may be a read error. CDR3 sequence (DNA): TGCGCCAGCAGCCAAAGTGGACAGGGCAGCAATGAGCAGTTCTTC. Translating it yields CASSQSGQGSNEQFF. The chain couples TRBV4-1 to TRBJ2-1; 8 nucleotides align to TRBD1. V trimming: 2 bases; J trimming: 6 bases; junction bases outside the gene matches: 6. The CDR3 is 15 amino acids. The germline V gene has CDR1 MGHRA and CDR2 YSYEKL.